A selection of T cell receptor beta chains follows, all from one sample in a study of CD4 T cells in relation to SARS-CoV-2 and coronaviruses. These receptors are not linked to any known antigen. Sequencing used immunoSEQ multiplex PCR; TCRdb keeps in-frame clones, though not all of them. The sample has 24,000 or so clones; 76% are singletons. The sample comprised CD4+ T cells from PBMCs, cultured in vitro. Receptors were obtained from a human donor in good health. Each CDR3 is given with its conserved first and last residue. D genes are given only for firm matches. The size field is filled for only some rows; it gives once, few, many or a size class.

J: TRBJ1-2; size: few; D: -; V: TRBV18; DNA: TGTGCCAGCTCACCGGACAGTTTCCTTGGCTACACCTTC; CDR3: CASSPDSFLGYTF
J: TRBJ1-1; size: -; D: -; V: TRBV7-9; DNA: TGTGCCAGCAGCTTAGAGCACAACACTGAAGCTTTCTTT; CDR3: CASSLEHNTEAFF
J: TRBJ2-3; size: -; D: -; V: TRBV19; DNA: TGTGCCAGTGAGGACCGGGGACGCACAGATACGCAGTATTTT; CDR3: CASEDRGRTDTQYF
J: TRBJ2-7; size: -; D: -; V: TRBV6-2/TRBV6-3; DNA: TGTGCCAGCAGTTACGGTGAGGGCGAGCAGTACTTC; CDR3: CASSYGEGEQYF
J: TRBJ2-5; size: -; D: TRBD2; V: TRBV19; DNA: TGTGCCAGTAGTATTCGGGGTCTAGCGGGAGGATCCCAAGAGACCCAGTACTTC; CDR3: CASSIRGLAGGSQETQYF
J: TRBJ1-5; size: -; D: -; V: TRBV6-5; DNA: TGTGCCAGCAGATTCTCATATAGCAATCAGCCCCAGCATTTT; CDR3: CASRFSYSNQPQHF
J: TRBJ2-6; size: -; D: -; V: TRBV27; DNA: TGTGCCAGCAGGGGAGTTGGGGCCAACGTCCTGACTTTC; CDR3: CASRGVGANVLTF
J: TRBJ1-2; size: -; D: -; V: TRBV9; DNA: TGTGCCAGCAGCGTTGGGGGAACTAACTATGGCTACACCTTC; CDR3: CASSVGGTNYGYTF
J: TRBJ1-1; size: -; D: TRBD1; V: TRBV27; DNA: TGTGCCAGCAGTTGGAACAGGGGTGACCAAGCTTTCTTT; CDR3: CASSWNRGDQAFF
J: TRBJ1-1; size: -; D: TRBD1; V: TRBV27; DNA: TGTGCCAGCAGTGCCCACGGACAGGGACCTGACACTGAAGCTTTCTTT; CDR3: CASSAHGQGPDTEAFF
J: TRBJ2-2; size: -; D: -; V: TRBV9; DNA: TGTGCCAGCAGCGTATCTTCCAGCGCGAACACCGGGGAGCTGTTTTTT; CDR3: CASSVSSSANTGELFF
J: TRBJ1-1; size: -; D: -; V: TRBV7-9; DNA: TGTGCCAGCAGCTTAAAAGTAATCAACACTGAAGCTTTCTTT; CDR3: CASSLKVINTEAFF
J: TRBJ2-7; size: -; D: TRBD1; V: TRBV29-1; DNA: TGCAGCGTTGGTAGACAGGGGGCAGGAGAGCAGTACTTC; CDR3: CSVGRQGAGEQYF
J: TRBJ1-2; size: few; D: TRBD1; V: TRBV29-1; DNA: TGCAGCGTTTCTGGGGACAGGGGGGTATCCTATGGCTACACCTTC; CDR3: CSVSGDRGVSYGYTF
J: TRBJ2-5; size: -; D: -; V: TRBV11-3; DNA: TGTGCCAGCAGCTTGGGACCGTACTTC; CDR3: CASSLGPYF
J: TRBJ2-7; size: -; D: TRBD1; V: TRBV6-5; DNA: TGTGCCAGCAGTTCCGGACAGGGGGTTTTGGGCGAGCAGTACTTC; CDR3: CASSSGQGVLGEQYF
J: TRBJ2-5; size: -; D: TRBD1; V: TRBV5-1; DNA: TGCGCCAGCAGCTTGGCCTTGGGACAGGGGGCTTTGGAGACCCAGTACTTC; CDR3: CASSLALGQGALETQYF
J: TRBJ2-7; size: -; D: -; V: TRBV29-1; DNA: TGCAGCGTTGGGGGCCGGGCGGATTACGAGCAGTACTTC; CDR3: CSVGGRADYEQYF
J: TRBJ1-2; size: -; D: TRBD1; V: TRBV18; DNA: TGTGCCAGCTCACCATTCCAGGACAGGGGGAACTATGGCTACACCTTC; CDR3: CASSPFQDRGNYGYTF
J: TRBJ1-2; size: -; D: -; V: TRBV12-2; DNA: TGTGCAAGTCGCTTAGGGGGGGCAGGGAGGGTAGACTATGGCTACACCTTC; CDR3: CASRLGGAGRVDYGYTF
J: TRBJ2-1; size: -; D: -; V: TRBV2; DNA: TGTGCCAGCAGTCCTAGGGATGAGCAGTTCTTC; CDR3: CASSPRDEQFF
J: TRBJ1-5; size: -; D: -; V: TRBV3-1/TRBV3-2; DNA: TGTGCCAGCAGCCAAGGACTTCAGGGGAGTCAGCCCCAGCATTTT; CDR3: CASSQGLQGSQPQHF
J: TRBJ1-2; size: few; D: -; V: TRBV5-4; DNA: TGTGCCAGCAGCTTAGGCCAGGAGAACTATGGCTACACCTTC; CDR3: CASSLGQENYGYTF
J: TRBJ1-6; size: -; D: TRBD1; V: TRBV6-5; DNA: TGTGCCAGCAGTTACTGGGGACAGGGTCGATCACCCCTCCACTTT; CDR3: CASSYWGQGRSPLHF
J: TRBJ2-1; size: -; D: -; V: TRBV11-3; DNA: TGTGCCAGCAGCCCCGGACTCAGGTCCAGTGAGCAGTTCTTC; CDR3: CASSPGLRSSEQFF
J: TRBJ2-3; size: -; D: -; V: TRBV19; DNA: TGTGCCAGTAGTAAGGGGACCCCTCGCCTCACAGATACGCAGTATTTT; CDR3: CASSKGTPRLTDTQYF
J: TRBJ2-1; size: -; D: -; V: TRBV7-7; DNA: TGTGCTAGCAGCCCTGGGGGCGGGCCCTCGTCCTACAATGAGCAGTTCTTC; CDR3: CASSPGGGPSSYNEQFF